The clone carrying this T cell receptor (beta chain) was seen ten or more times. The antigen remains undetermined. This entry is derived from a study of CD8+CD57+ T cells in acquired aplastic anemia. Study outcomes and limitations: The number of CD8+ CDR3 sequences shared by patients and controls was twenty-nine. Between the patient and control groups, CD8+ Simpson's diversity did not differ significantly.

Looked up from germline, CDR1 is LGHDT and CDR2 is YNNKEL (reference sequence). The CDR3 contains 15 residues. The ends were cut back, 0 bases at V and 5 bases at J, with 8 bases in the middle. Genomic DNA constituted the template upon which TCR beta VDJ and CDR3 profiling was performed. MiXCR, applied by TCRdb to the reads, yields one record per CDR3 protein. The table has around 400,000 distinct CDR3 sequences, about two thirds seen once. Sequenced input: sorted CD4+, CD8+, or CD8+CD57+ T cells (not recorded which) from PBMCs. The receptor comes from a human donor in good health, serving as a control. This chain uses TRBV3-1 with TRBJ1-6; no clear D gene. The CDR3 region is CASSQDSTNNSPLHF. CDR3 DNA: TGTGCCAGCAGCCAAGATTCCACAAATAATTCACCCCTCCACTTT.